This section outlines one TCR beta chain sequence together with its context. TCRdb's table, derived via immunoSEQ multiplex PCR, lists solely in-frame clones and lacks some. In the table there are approximately 70,000 clones, just over 90% of which are singletons. The sample originates from a study of T cell changes during pregnancy in multiple sclerosis. In germline, CDR1 is LNHDA, CDR2 SQIVND (reference sequence). The CDR3 covers 15 residues. The J segment lost 5 bases and the V segment lost 5 bases, leaving 5 bases of the junction unmatched. The rearrangement links TRBV19 to TRBJ2-1; 11 bases agree with TRBD2. The starting material was peripheral blood, obtained in the second trimester of pregnancy. The receptor's source is a female donor in good health, enrolled as a control in a pregnancy study. The CDR3 spells CASSSTGLADNEQFF. The CDR3 DNA reads TGTGCCAGTAGTTCAACGGGACTAGCGGACAATGAGCAGTTCTTC.